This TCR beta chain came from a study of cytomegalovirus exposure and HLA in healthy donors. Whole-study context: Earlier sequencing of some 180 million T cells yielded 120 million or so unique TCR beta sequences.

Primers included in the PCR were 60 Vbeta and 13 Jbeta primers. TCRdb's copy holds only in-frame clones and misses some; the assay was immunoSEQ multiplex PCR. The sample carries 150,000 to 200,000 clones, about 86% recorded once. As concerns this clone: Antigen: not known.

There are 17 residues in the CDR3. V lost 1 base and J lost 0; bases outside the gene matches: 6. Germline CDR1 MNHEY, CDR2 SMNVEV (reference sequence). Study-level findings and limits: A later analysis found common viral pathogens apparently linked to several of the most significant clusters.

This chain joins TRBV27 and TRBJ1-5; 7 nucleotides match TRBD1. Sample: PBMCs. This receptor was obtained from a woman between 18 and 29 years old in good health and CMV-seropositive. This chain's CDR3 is CASSLWAGGNSNQPQHF. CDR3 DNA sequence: TGTGCCAGCAGTTTATGGGCAGGGGGTAATAGCAATCAGCCCCAGCATTTT.